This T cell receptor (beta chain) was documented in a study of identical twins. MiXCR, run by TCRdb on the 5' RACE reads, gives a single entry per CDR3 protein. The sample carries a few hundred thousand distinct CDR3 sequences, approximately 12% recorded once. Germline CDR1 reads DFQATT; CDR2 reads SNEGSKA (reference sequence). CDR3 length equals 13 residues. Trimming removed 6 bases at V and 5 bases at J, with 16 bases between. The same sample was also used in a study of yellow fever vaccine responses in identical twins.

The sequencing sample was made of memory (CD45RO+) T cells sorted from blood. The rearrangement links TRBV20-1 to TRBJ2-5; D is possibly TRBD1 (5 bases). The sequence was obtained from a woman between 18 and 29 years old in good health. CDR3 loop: CSASSGFGETQYF. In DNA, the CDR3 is TGCAGTGCGAGTTCAGGGTTTGGGGAGACCCAGTACTTC.